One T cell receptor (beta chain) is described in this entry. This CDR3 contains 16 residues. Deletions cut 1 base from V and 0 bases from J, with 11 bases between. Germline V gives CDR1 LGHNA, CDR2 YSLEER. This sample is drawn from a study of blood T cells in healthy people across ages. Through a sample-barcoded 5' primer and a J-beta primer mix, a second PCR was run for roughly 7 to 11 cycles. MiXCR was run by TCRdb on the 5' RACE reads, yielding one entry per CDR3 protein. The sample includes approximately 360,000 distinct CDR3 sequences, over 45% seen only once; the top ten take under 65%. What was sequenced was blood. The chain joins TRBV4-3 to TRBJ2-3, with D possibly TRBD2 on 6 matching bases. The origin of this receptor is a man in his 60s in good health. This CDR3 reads CASSQAERVSTDTQYF. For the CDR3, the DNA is TGCGCCAGCAGCCAAGCGGAGCGGGTTAGCACAGATACGCAGTATTTT.